The count of the clone carrying this TCR beta chain is one. No antigen is known for it. The data originate from a study of cytomegalovirus exposure and HLA in healthy donors. Study findings and constraints: In the 95 to 150 validation repertoires, approximately 93% of cluster scores exceeded 0, per a later analysis. In vitro experiments confirmed that three CMV-associated chains were specific for CMV antigens. Most TCR sequences proved rare, with some public TCRs found in many donors.

This table comes from immunoSEQ multiplex PCR, and its TCRdb copy is limited to in-frame clones, with some not included. The table has around 100,000 clones, around 96% seen once. This TCR derives from a woman between 18 and 30 years old in good health and CMV-seronegative. The sequenced sample consisted of PBMCs.

The CDR3 protein is CASNWGQSSYEQYF. CDR3 coding DNA: TGTGCCAGCAACTGGGGACAGAGCTCCTACGAGCAGTACTTC. This sequence joins TRBV2 and TRBJ2-7; 7 nucleotides align to TRBD1. V was pared by 7 bases and J by 0 bases, with 6 bases of the junction left unmatched. This CDR3 contains 14 residues. Germline CDR1 reads SNHLY; CDR2 reads FYNNEI.